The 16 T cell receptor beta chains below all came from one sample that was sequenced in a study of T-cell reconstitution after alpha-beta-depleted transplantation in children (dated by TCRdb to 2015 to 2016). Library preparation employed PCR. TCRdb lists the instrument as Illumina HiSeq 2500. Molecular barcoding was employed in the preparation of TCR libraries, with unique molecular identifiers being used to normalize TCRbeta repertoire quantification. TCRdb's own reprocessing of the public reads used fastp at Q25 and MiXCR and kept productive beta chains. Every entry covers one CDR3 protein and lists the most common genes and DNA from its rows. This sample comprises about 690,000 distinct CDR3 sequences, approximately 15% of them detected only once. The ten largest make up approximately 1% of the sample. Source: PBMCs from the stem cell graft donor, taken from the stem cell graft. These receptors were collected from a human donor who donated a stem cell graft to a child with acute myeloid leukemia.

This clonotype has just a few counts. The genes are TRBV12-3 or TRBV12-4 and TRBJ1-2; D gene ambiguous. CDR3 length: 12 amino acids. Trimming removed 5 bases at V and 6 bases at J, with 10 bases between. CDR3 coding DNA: TGTGCCAGCAGTCCGAGACGCCATGGCTACACCTTC. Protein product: CASSPRRHGYTF.

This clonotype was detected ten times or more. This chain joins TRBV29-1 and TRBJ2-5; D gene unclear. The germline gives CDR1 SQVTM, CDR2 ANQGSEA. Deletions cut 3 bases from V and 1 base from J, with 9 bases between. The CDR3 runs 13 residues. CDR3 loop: CSVEGRFQETQYF. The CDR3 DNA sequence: TGCAGCGTTGAGGGCAGGTTCCAAGAGACCCAGTACTTC.

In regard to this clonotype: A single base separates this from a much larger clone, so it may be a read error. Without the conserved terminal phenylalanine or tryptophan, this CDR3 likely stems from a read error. CDR3 loop: CSVGGRTAIYEQYL. The CDR3 bases are TGCAGCGTTGGGGGCAGGACGGCCATCTACGAGCAGTACCTC. The chain combines TRBV29-1 with TRBJ2-7; D possibly corresponds to TRBD1 (5 bases). The CDR3 is 14 residues long. Between the trimmed V and J ends, which lost 4 bases and 3 bases, there was a span of 16 bases. Germline V lookup: CDR1 SQVTM, CDR2 ANQGSEA.

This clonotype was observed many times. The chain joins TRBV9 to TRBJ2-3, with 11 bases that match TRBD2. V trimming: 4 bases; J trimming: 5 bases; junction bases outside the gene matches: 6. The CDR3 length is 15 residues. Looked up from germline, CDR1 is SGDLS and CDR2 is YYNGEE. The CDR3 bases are TGTGCCAGCAGCCCCGGGACTAGCGGAGTAGATACGCAGTATTTT. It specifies CASSPGTSGVDTQYF.

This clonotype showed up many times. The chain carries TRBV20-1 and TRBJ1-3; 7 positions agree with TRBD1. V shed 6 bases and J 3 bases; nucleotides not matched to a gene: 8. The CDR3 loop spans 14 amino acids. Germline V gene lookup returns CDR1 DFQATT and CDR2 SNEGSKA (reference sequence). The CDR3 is CSALDRAGGNTIYF. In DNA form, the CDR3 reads TGCAGTGCCCTTGACAGGGCGGGTGGAAACACCATATATTTT.

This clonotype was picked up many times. The CDR3 nucleotides read TGTGCCATCAGGCCAGAGGGGCAGGGGACCCAGTACTTC. Encoded protein: CAIRPEGQGTQYF. The chain has TRBV10-3 and TRBJ2-5, with D perhaps being TRBD1 or TRBD2 (5 bases each). This CDR3 is 13 amino acids long. V lost 6 bases to trimming and J lost 7 bases, with 15 bases between them. Germline-derived CDR1 and CDR2 are ENHRY and SYGVKD.

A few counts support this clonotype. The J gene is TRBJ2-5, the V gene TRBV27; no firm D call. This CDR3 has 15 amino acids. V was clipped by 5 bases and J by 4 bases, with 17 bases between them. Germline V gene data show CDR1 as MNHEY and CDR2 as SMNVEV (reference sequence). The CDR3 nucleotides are TGTGCCAGCAGTCCCTTGGGCCACAAGGGAGAGACCCAGTACTTC. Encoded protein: CASSPLGHKGETQYF.

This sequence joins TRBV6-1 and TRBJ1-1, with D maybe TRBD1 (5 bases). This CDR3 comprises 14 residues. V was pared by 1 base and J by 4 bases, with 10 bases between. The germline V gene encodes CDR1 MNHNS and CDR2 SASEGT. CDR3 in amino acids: CASSEDGGGTEAFF. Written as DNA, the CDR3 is TGTGCCAGCAGTGAAGATGGGGGTGGCACTGAAGCTTTCTTT.

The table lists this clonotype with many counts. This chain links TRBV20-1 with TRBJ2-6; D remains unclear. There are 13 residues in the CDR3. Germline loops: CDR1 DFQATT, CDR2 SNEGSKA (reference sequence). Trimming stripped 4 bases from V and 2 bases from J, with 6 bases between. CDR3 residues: CSATPTGANVLTF. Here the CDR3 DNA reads TGCAGTGCTACGCCCACTGGGGCCAACGTCCTGACTTTC.

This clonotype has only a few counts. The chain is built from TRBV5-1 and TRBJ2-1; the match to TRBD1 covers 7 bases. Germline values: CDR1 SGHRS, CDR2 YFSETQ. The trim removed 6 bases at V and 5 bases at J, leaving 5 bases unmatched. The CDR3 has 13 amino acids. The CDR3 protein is CASTGTGDNEQFF. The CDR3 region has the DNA TGCGCCAGCACGGGTACAGGGGACAATGAGCAGTTCTTC.

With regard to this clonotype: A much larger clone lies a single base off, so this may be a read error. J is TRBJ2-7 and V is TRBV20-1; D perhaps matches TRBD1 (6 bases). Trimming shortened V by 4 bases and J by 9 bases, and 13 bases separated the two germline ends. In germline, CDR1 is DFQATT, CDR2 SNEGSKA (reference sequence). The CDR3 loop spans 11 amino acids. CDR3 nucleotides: TGCAGTGCTAAGAGGGGGTGGGTGCAGTACGTC. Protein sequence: CSAKRGWVQYV.

This CDR3 reads CASSPHRGGENTEAFF. The CDR3 DNA reads TGTGCCAGCAGCCCACACAGAGGGGGAGAGAACACTGAAGCTTTCTTT. The chain couples TRBV7-2 to TRBJ1-1; D is possibly TRBD1 (6 bases). Trimming took off 5 bases at V and 1 base at J, with 17 bases between the two ends. Germline values: CDR1 SGHTA, CDR2 FQGNSA. The CDR3 consists of 16 residues.

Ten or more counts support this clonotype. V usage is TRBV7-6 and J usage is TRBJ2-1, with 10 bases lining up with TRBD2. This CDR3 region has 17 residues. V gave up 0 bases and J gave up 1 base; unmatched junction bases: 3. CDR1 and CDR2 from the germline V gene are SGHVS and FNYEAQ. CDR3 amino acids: CASSLAPAGGSYNEQFF. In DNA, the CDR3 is TGTGCCAGCAGCTTAGCCCCAGCGGGGGGGTCCTACAATGAGCAGTTCTTC.

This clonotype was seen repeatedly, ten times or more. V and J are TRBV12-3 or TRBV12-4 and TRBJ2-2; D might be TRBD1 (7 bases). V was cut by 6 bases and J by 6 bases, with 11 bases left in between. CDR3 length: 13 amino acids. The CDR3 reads CASRLRGAGELFF. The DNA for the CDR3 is TGTGCCAGCAGACTCAGGGGGGCCGGGGAGCTGTTTTTT.

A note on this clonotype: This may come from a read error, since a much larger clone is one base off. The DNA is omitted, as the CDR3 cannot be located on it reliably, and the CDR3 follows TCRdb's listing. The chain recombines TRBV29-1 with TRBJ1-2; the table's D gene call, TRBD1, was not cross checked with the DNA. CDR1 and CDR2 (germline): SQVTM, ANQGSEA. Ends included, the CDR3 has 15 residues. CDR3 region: CSAATSGTGAYGCTF.

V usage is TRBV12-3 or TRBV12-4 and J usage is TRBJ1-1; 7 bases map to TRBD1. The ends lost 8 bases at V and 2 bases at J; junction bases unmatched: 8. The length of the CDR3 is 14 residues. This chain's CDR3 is CASGLRGANTEAFF. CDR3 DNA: TGTGCCAGCGGACTCAGGGGGGCAAACACTGAAGCTTTCTTT.